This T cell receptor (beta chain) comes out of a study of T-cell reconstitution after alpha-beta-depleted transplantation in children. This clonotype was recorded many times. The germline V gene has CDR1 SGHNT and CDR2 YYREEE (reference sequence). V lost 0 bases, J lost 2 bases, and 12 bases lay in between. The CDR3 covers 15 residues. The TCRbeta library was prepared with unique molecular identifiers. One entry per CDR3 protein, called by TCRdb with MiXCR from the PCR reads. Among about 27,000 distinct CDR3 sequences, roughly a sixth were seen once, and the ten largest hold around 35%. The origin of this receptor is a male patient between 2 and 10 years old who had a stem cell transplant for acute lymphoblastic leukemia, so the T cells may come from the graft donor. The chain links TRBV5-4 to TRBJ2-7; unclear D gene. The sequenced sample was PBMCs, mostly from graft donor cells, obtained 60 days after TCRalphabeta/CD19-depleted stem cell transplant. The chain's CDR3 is CASSLAEEITYEQYF. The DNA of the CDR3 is TGTGCCAGCAGCTTGGCCGAAGAAATTACCTACGAGCAGTACTTC.